This T cell receptor (beta chain) was identified during a study of blood T cells in healthy people across ages. A second PCR of 7 to 11 cycles used a sample-barcoded 5' primer and a J-beta primer mix. TCRdb reprocessed the 5' RACE reads via MiXCR and lists one record per CDR3 protein. This table holds roughly 2 million distinct CDR3 sequences, about 49% found once. J lost 9 bases, V lost 5 bases, and 9 bases had no gene match. CDR1 is LNHNV, CDR2 YYDKDF, per germline (reference sequence). The CDR3 contains 14 residues. The chain joins TRBV15 to TRBJ2-1; 8 bases agree with TRBD2. This clonotype was sampled from a woman aged 35 to 49 in good health. Sequenced material: blood. DNA for the CDR3: TGTGCCACCAGCCGAGCGCGGGGGGTCGGTGAGCAGTTCTTC. This sequence encodes CATSRARGVGEQFF. The entire variable domain, with the rest obtained from reference TRBV15 and TRBJ2-1, is as follows: DAMVIQNPRYQVTQFGKPVTLSCSQTLNHNVMYWYQQKSSQAPKLLFHYYDKDFNNEADTPDNFQSRRPNTSFCFLDIRSPGLGDTAMYLCATSRARGVGEQFFGPGTRLTVL.